The clone carrying this T cell receptor (beta chain) was observed many times. TCR beta libraries were built with iRepertoire HTBI primers and Arm-PCR of CDR3 regions. MiXCR, run by TCRdb on the multiplex PCR reads, gives a single entry per CDR3 protein. The table includes about 430,000 distinct CDR3 sequences, over 14% detected once. This sample was taken from a study of regulatory T cells in long-lasting Graves disease. Time point here: newly diagnosed GD, antithyroid drugs for less than 3 months. The TCR library was made from RNA extracted from PBMCs. Trimming took 4 bases from V and 8 from J; bases not matched to a gene: 7. The germline V gene has CDR1 SGDLS and CDR2 YYNGEE. This CDR3 comprises 15 residues. In addition, the sample was reused for a study of T cells in Graves' hyperthyroidism and ophthalmopathy.

The material was peripheral blood mononuclear cells (PBMCs), obtained at new diagnosis, from a patient treated with antithyroid drugs. The rearrangement joins TRBV9 to TRBJ2-1; 12 nucleotides line up with TRBD2. The TCR originated in a woman between 35 and 50 years old with Graves disease. For the CDR3, the DNA is TGTGCCAGCAGCTCCGCTAGCGGGGGGGTCGATGAGCAGTTCTTC. Its protein product is CASSSASGGVDEQFF. Supplemented by reference TRBV9 and TRBJ2-1, the full variable domain reads DSGVTQTPKHLITATGQRVTLRCSPRSGDLSVYWYQQSLDQGLQFLIQYYNGEERAKGNILERFSAQQFPDLHSELNLSSLELGDSALYFCASSSASGGVDEQFFGPGTRLTVL.